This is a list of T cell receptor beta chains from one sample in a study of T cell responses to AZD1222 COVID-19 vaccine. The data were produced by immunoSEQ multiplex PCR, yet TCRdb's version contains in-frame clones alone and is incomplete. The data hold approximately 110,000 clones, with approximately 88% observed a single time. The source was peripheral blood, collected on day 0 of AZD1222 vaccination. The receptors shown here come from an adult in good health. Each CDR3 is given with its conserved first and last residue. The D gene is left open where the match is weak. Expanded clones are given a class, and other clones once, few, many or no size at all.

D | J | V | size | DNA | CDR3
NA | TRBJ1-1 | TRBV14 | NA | TGTGCCAGCAGCCAAGATCGGCTAGGCACTGAAGCTTTCTTT | CASSQDRLGTEAFF
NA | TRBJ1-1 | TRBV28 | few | TGTGCCAGCAGTTTTTCAGACCCGAACACTGAAGCTTTCTTT | CASSFSDPNTEAFF
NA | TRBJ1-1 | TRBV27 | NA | TGTGCCAGCAGTTTACAGGCGGGAGGGACTGAAGCTTTCTTT | CASSLQAGGTEAFF
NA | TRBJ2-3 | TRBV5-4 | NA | TGTGCCAGCAGCTTGGGTGCGCGGGGCACAGATACGCAGTATTTT | CASSLGARGTDTQYF
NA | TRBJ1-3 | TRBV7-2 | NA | TGTGCCAGCAGCGCGGACAGACGCTCTGGAAACACCATATATTTT | CASSADRRSGNTIYF
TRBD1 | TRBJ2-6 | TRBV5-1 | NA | TGCGCCAGCAGCTGGACCAGCCCGGGACAGGGGAATACTGGGGCCAACGTCCTGACTTTC | CASSWTSPGQGNTGANVLTF
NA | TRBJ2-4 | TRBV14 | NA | TGTGCCAGCAGCCGAGGTATGGGGAGGACTCAGTACTTC | CASSRGMGRTQYF
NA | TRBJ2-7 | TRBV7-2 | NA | TGTGCCAGCAGTAGGCCGGGACACTCCTACGAGCAGTACTTC | CASSRPGHSYEQYF
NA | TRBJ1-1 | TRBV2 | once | TGTGCCAGCAGTATAGCGGGGGGCACTGAAGCTTTCTTT | CASSIAGGTEAFF
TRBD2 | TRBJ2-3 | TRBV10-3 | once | TGTGCCATCAGCGCGGGGGGCCGGGCAGATACGCAGTATTTT | CAISAGGRADTQYF
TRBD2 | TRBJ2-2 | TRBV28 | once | TGTGCCAGCAGTGCAGCGGGGGGGCGTGACACCGGGGAGCTGTTTTTT | CASSAAGGRDTGELFF
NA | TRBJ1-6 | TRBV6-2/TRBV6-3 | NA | TGTGCCAGCAGCTTGAATGGACAGCTTAATAATTCACCCCTCCACTTT | CASSLNGQLNNSPLHF
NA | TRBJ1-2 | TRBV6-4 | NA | TGTGCCAGCAGTGATCTTTTTGGGACGCCGGTCTATGGCTACACCTTC | CASSDLFGTPVYGYTF
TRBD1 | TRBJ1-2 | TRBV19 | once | TGTGCCAGTAGTGGAGACAGGGTGTTCTATGTGAACGGCTACACCTTC | CASSGDRVFYVNGYTF
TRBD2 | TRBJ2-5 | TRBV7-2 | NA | TGTGCCAGCAGCTTGGGACTAGCGGGGGGGGCCCAGTACTTC | CASSLGLAGGAQYF
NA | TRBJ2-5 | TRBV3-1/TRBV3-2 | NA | TGTGCCAGCAGCCAAGACACGCAAGCAGCGGAGGGCGTGGAGACCCAGTACTTC | CASSQDTQAAEGVETQYF
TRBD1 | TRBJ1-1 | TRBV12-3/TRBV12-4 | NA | TGTGCCAGCAGTTGGGACAGGGACACTGAAGCTTTCTTT | CASSWDRDTEAFF
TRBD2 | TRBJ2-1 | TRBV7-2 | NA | TGTGCCAGCAGCTTGAGAGGGGAGGGCAATGAGCAGTTCTTC | CASSLRGEGNEQFF
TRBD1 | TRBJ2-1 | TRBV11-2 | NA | TGTGCCAGCAGCCTTAAGACAGGGAATTCCTACAATGAGCAGTTCTTC | CASSLKTGNSYNEQFF
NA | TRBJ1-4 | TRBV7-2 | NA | TGTGCCAGCAGCTTAATGACAACTAATGAAAAACTGTTTTTT | CASSLMTTNEKLFF
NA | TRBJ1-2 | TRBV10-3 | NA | TGTGCCATCCCGGCGACCGGATCCGGAGGGCCGGGATATGGCTACACCTTC | CAIPATGSGGPGYGYTF
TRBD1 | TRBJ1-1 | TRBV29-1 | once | TGCAGCGTTTTGGGACAGGGTCCCACTGAAGCTTTCTTT | CSVLGQGPTEAFF
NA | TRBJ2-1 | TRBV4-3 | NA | TGCGCCAGCCCCGAGTTTACGGTCTTC | CASPEFTVF
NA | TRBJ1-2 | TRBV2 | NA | TGTGCCAGCAGTGAGCTCCAGGCTAACTATGGCTACACCTTC | CASSELQANYGYTF
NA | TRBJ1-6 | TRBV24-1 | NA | TGTGCCACCAGTGGAGACCTCGGGGGACCCCTCCACTTT | CATSGDLGGPLHF
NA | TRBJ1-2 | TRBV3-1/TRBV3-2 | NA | TGTGCCAGCAGCCAAGATTGGCAGGCCGCCAGTGGCTACACCTTC | CASSQDWQAASGYTF
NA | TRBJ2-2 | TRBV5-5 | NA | TGTGCCAGCAGCTTGGACGGGGCGAACACCGGGGAGCTGTTTTTT | CASSLDGANTGELFF
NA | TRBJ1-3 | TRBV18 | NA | TGTGCCAGCTCACCACCGGAGGGGACGGGAAACACCATATATTTT | CASSPPEGTGNTIYF
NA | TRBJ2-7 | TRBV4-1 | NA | TGCGCCAGCAGCCTTACTACAGGGACCTACGAGCAGTACTTC | CASSLTTGTYEQYF
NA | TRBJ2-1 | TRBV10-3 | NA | TGTGCCATCAGTGAGGGGAACTCCTACAATGAGCAGTTCTTC | CAISEGNSYNEQFF
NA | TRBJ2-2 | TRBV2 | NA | TGTGCCAGCAGGGGACAAACCACCGGGGAGCTGTTTTTT | CASRGQTTGELFF